The clone carrying this T cell receptor (beta chain) was seen only once. V was pared by 4 bases and J by 3 bases, with 2 bases of the junction left unmatched. This CDR3 has 14 residues. Germline V CDR1 and CDR2: LGHNA, YSLEER. TCRdb's copy holds only in-frame clones and misses some; the assay was immunoSEQ multiplex PCR. The sample lists 150,000 to 200,000 clones; 60% to 85% were seen once. The entry originates in a study of blood T cell repertoires in COVID-19. The V gene is TRBV4-3, the J gene TRBJ2-2; 7 nucleotides align to TRBD2. The receptor comes from a man aged 55 to 70 with acute or convalescent COVID-19. The material sequenced was peripheral blood. The CDR3 sequence: CASSRGGDTGELFF. The DNA of the CDR3 is TGCGCCAGCAGCCGTGGGGGGGACACCGGGGAGCTGTTTTTT.